This T cell receptor (beta chain) is drawn from a study of patients and donors after allogeneic stem cell transplantation. TCRdb passed the RT-PCR reads through MiXCR, listing each CDR3 protein once. The data hold around 17,000 distinct CDR3 sequences, with 25% to 30% observed a single time. Germline V gene sequence: CDR1 SGHRS, CDR2 YFSETQ. The CDR3 length is 17 residues. V lost 6 bases to trimming and J lost 3 bases; unmatched junction nucleotides: 13. The sequenced sample was blood, either unsorted or a sorted T cell fraction (not recorded which). The V call is TRBV5-1, the J call TRBJ2-2, with 8 nucleotides matching TRBD1. The receptor was derived from a human donor who was either an allogeneic HSCT recipient or a stem cell or donor lymphocyte infusion donor (not recorded which). It is not recorded whose cells these are; they may come from a transplant donor. CDR3 amino acids: CASNGPGRGLYTGELFF. For the CDR3, the DNA is TGCGCCAGCAATGGGCCTGGCAGGGGGCTCTACACCGGGGAGCTGTTTTTT. The entire variable domain, with the rest obtained from reference TRBV5-1 and TRBJ2-2, is as follows: KAGVTQTPRYLIKTRGQQVTLSCSPISGHRSVSWYQQTPGQGLQFLFEYFSETQRNKGNFPGRFSGRQFSNSRSEMNVSTLELGDSALYLCASNGPGRGLYTGELFFGEGSRLTVL.